This entry lists 24 T cell receptor beta chains sequenced from one sample in a study of cytomegalovirus exposure and HLA in healthy donors. The primer mix had 60 Vbeta and 13 Jbeta primers. TCRdb's table, derived via immunoSEQ multiplex PCR, lists solely in-frame clones and lacks some. Among fewer than 150,000 clones, 70% to 85% were seen once, and the ten largest hold around 2.6%. The sample consisted of PBMCs. The receptors were sampled from a woman between 18 and 29 years old in good health and CMV-seronegative.

This clone has only a few counts. The chain recombines TRBV6-5 with TRBJ2-7; TRBD2 agrees at 11 bases. CDR1 MNHEY and CDR2 SVGAGI come from the germline V gene. The ends lost 5 bases at V and 6 bases at J; junction bases unmatched: 6. The CDR3 length is 14 residues. Here the CDR3 reads CASSRSGRGPEQYF. In nucleotides, the CDR3 is TGTGCCAGCAGTCGTAGCGGGAGGGGGCCCGAGCAGTACTTC.

The V and J genes are TRBV28 and TRBJ1-4; 10 nucleotides align to TRBD1. The trim removed 6 bases at V and 8 bases at J, leaving 3 bases unmatched. Looked up from germline, CDR1 is MDHEN and CDR2 is SYDVKM. CDR3 length equals 13 residues. CDR3 amino acids: CASSDRGREKLFF. The CDR3 region has the DNA TGTGCCAGCAGCGACAGGGGGCGGGAAAAACTGTTTTTT.

This chain links TRBV21-1 with TRBJ2-7; the table's D gene call, TRBD1, was not cross checked with the DNA. TRBV21-1 is given as a pseudogene. CDR3 size: 13 residues. The CDR3 nucleotides read TGTGCCAGCAGCAAAACAGATTTCTACGAGCAGTACTTC. It is translated as CASSKTDFYEQYF.

V is TRBV6-1 and J is TRBJ1-1; TRBD1 matches 10 bases. Trimming at V came to 6 bases and at J to 5 bases, leaving 3 bases not matched to a gene. Germline CDR1 reads MNHNS; CDR2 reads SASEGT. This CDR3 is 13 amino acids long. CDR3 DNA sequence: TGTGCCAGCAGAGTGGACAGGGGGACTGAAGCTTTCTTT. It is translated as CASRVDRGTEAFF.

The gene calls are TRBV7-8 and TRBJ2-7; 11 bases line up with TRBD2. This CDR3 comprises 14 residues. Germline V gene lookup returns CDR1 SGHVS and CDR2 FQNEAQ. V was pared by 4 bases and J by 4 bases, with 3 bases of the junction left unmatched. This chain's CDR3 is CASSSGLAVYEQYF. The CDR3 DNA sequence: TGTGCCAGCAGCTCGGGACTAGCGGTTTACGAGCAGTACTTC.

CDR3 region: CASSVDPAGRLTDTQYF. The CDR3, as DNA: TGTGCCAGCAGCGTAGATCCAGCGGGACGCCTCACAGATACGCAGTATTTT. This chain links TRBV9 with TRBJ2-3, with 7 positions matching TRBD2. The CDR3 spans 17 residues. V shed 0 bases and J 2 bases; nucleotides not matched to a gene: 9. CDR1 is SGDLS, CDR2 YYNGEE, per germline.

The V gene is TRBV11-2, the J gene TRBJ1-6, with a tentative D call TRBD1 (5 bases). Trimming shortened V by 5 bases and J by 8 bases, and 16 bases separated the two germline ends. Germline values: CDR1 SGHAT, CDR2 FQNNGV. The CDR3 extends over 15 amino acids. The CDR3 region has the DNA TGTGCCAGCAGCCAGTTCCCAGGGAGGGATTCACCCCTCCACTTT. Amino acids: CASSQFPGRDSPLHF. The full variable domain, in which reference TRBV11-2 and TRBJ1-6 provide the parts outside the CDR3, is EAGVAQSPRYKIIEKRQSVAFWCNPISGHATLYWYQQILGQGPKLLIQFQNNGVVDDSQLPKDRFSAERLKGVDSTLKIQPAKLEDSAVYLCASSQFPGRDSPLHFGNGTRLTVT.

V and J are TRBV27 and TRBJ2-7, with D perhaps matching TRBD1 (6 bases). The V end lost 2 bases, the J end lost 6 bases, and 20 bases lay between the germline ends. CDR3 length equals 16 residues. Germline V gives CDR1 MNHEY, CDR2 SMNVEV (reference sequence). The chain's CDR3 is CASSLMFQGTAGEQYF. The CDR3 bases are TGTGCCAGCAGTTTAATGTTCCAGGGGACCGCCGGCGAGCAGTACTTC.

The gene calls are TRBV28 and TRBJ1-2; no reliable D call. Looked up from germline, CDR1 is MDHEN and CDR2 is SYDVKM. Trimming removed 5 bases at V and 4 bases at J, with 8 bases between. The CDR3 has 12 residues. This chain's CDR3 is CASSPGPYGYTF. For the CDR3, the DNA is TGTGCCAGCAGTCCAGGCCCCTATGGCTACACCTTC.

CDR3 sequence reads: CASSLEGAQNTEAFF. As DNA, the CDR3 is TGTGCCAGCAGCTTAGAGGGGGCCCAGAACACTGAAGCTTTCTTT. The V call is TRBV7-2, the J call TRBJ1-1; 7 nucleotides match TRBD1. In germline, CDR1 is SGHTA, CDR2 FQGNSA. V shed 1 base and J 1 base; nucleotides not matched to a gene: 3. The CDR3 covers 15 residues.

V is TRBV10-3 and J is TRBJ2-5; 13 nucleotides align to TRBD2. Germline assignment: CDR1 ENHRY and CDR2 SYGVKD. The V segment lost 3 bases and the J segment 5 bases; nucleotides outside the gene matches: 3. The CDR3 totals 15 residues. The CDR3 DNA is TGTGCCATCAGTGAACTAGCGGGGGGGAGCGAGACCCAGTACTTC. Its translation: CAISELAGGSETQYF.

V is TRBV7-8 and J is TRBJ1-1; D is unresolved. V was trimmed by 3 bases and J by 5 bases, leaving 4 bases between them. This CDR3 contains 11 residues. Per germline, CDR1 SGHVS and CDR2 FQNEAQ. CDR3 region: CASSFLTEAFF. The CDR3 coding sequence is TGTGCCAGCAGCTTTCTAACTGAAGCTTTCTTT.

A single count supports this clone. Different DNA sequences within this sample yield the same CDR3. V is TRBV6-1 and J is TRBJ2-2; 8 nucleotides line up with TRBD2. The germline gives CDR1 MNHNS, CDR2 SASEGT. The trim removed 3 bases at V and 5 bases at J, leaving 8 bases unmatched. The CDR3 runs to 16 residues. The DNA for the CDR3 is TGTGCCAGCAGTGAGCGAGCGGGAGTTCGGACCGGGGAGCTGTTTTTT. It is translated as CASSERAGVRTGELFF.

This chain connects TRBV11-3 to TRBJ2-1, with TRBD2 identical over 10 bases. This CDR3 is built from 17 residues. The V gene's germline CDR1 is SGHNT and CDR2 YENEEA. Losses at the gene ends were 5 bases for V and 6 bases for J; bases not matched to a gene: 13. The CDR3 is CASSPTSGTSAVNEQFF. CDR3 coding DNA: TGTGCCAGCAGCCCGACCTCCGGGACTAGCGCAGTCAATGAGCAGTTCTTC.

Comment on this clone: Other DNA variants within this sample encode the same CDR3. The rearrangement joins TRBV15 to TRBJ2-7; a possible D gene is TRBD2 (5 bases). The CDR3 is 13 residues long. Germline CDR1 is LNHNV and CDR2 is YYDKDF (reference sequence). Trimming shortened V by 0 bases and J by 4 bases, and 7 bases separated the two germline ends. The CDR3 sequence: CATSRDEGYEQYV. In DNA form, the CDR3 reads TGTGCCACCAGCAGAGATGAGGGTTACGAGCAGTACGTC.

This CDR3 reads CASSLRGGYGYTF. The CDR3 DNA reads TGTGCCAGCAGTTTAAGAGGGGGTTATGGCTACACCTTC. The chain joins TRBV28 to TRBJ1-2, with D maybe TRBD1 (6 bases). Trimming cost V 2 bases and J 5 bases, with 9 bases left between them. The CDR3 has 13 amino acids. CDR1 is MDHEN and CDR2 is SYDVKM in the germline V gene.

The chain has TRBV19 and TRBJ1-5, with TRBD1 matching 11 bases. Germline values: CDR1 LNHDA, CDR2 SQIVND (reference sequence). This CDR3 comprises 15 residues. V trimming: 6 bases; J trimming: 3 bases; junction bases outside the gene matches: 4. CDR3 bases: TGTGCCAGTAGGGGGACAGGGGGAGACAATCAGCCCCAGCATTTT. Translation gives CASRGTGGDNQPQHF.

Remarks on this clone: The junction and the germline gene differ at one end; a read error may be behind it. V and J are TRBV7-9 and TRBJ2-3; D gene uncertain. CDR1 SEHNR and CDR2 FQNEAQ come from the germline V gene (reference sequence). The CDR3 length is 12 residues. This CDR3 reads CSSSLLTDTQYF. For the CDR3, the DNA is TGTTCCAGCAGCTTACTTACAGATACGCAGTATTTT.

V is TRBV27 and J is TRBJ2-1, with D possibly matching TRBD2 (5 bases). The CDR3 covers 13 residues. Germline assignment: CDR1 MNHEY and CDR2 SMNVEV (reference sequence). V lost 7 bases to trimming and J lost 4 bases, with 11 bases between them. Here the CDR3 DNA reads TGTGCCAGCAAGACGAGGGTTTACAATGAGCAGTTCTTC. Translating it yields CASKTRVYNEQFF.

This chain connects TRBV4-1 to TRBJ1-1; TRBD1 agrees at 9 bases. This CDR3 is built from 16 residues. V trimming: 4 bases; J trimming: 1 base; junction bases outside the gene matches: 7. In germline, CDR1 is MGHRA, CDR2 YSYEKL. CDR3 protein: CASSRLPGQGNTEAFF. In DNA, the CDR3 is TGCGCCAGCAGCCGACTCCCGGGACAGGGGAACACTGAAGCTTTCTTT.

This chain joins TRBV19 and TRBJ2-3; possible D gene TRBD1, 6 bases. Germline CDR1 LNHDA, CDR2 SQIVND (reference sequence). The ends were cut back, 3 bases at V and 1 base at J, with 8 bases in the middle. The CDR3 length is 14 residues. The CDR3 DNA reads TGTGCCAGTAGTATCAGGACAGGCACAGATACGCAGTATTTT. Translated, it gives CASSIRTGTDTQYF.

The V gene is TRBV28, the J gene TRBJ1-1, with 10 bases identical to TRBD1. Germline loops: CDR1 MDHEN, CDR2 SYDVKM. The CDR3 consists of 14 residues. J gave up 5 bases and V 6 bases, and 6 bases lay outside the gene matches. This CDR3 is CASSVTGGRTEAFF. CDR3 DNA sequence: TGTGCCAGCAGCGTGACAGGGGGCAGGACTGAAGCTTTCTTT.

This clone was found a few times. This rearrangement joins TRBV9 to TRBJ1-4; 8 bases agree with TRBD1. J was trimmed by 6 bases and V by 4 bases; bases with no gene match: 8. The V gene's germline CDR1 is SGDLS and CDR2 YYNGEE. The CDR3 consists of 15 residues. The chain's CDR3 is CASSHQGASDEKLFF. The CDR3 region has the DNA TGTGCCAGCAGCCATCAGGGGGCTTCTGATGAAAAACTGTTTTTT.

J is TRBJ1-5 and V is TRBV19, with TRBD1 as a possible D gene (5 bases). V was pared by 5 bases and J by 7 bases, with 12 bases between. This CDR3 has 13 amino acids. Germline-derived CDR1 and CDR2 are LNHDA and SQIVND (reference sequence). The CDR3 here is CASSSQGRQPQHF. In nucleotides, the CDR3 is TGTGCCAGTAGTTCTCAGGGCCGACAGCCCCAGCATTTT.